Below, 18 T cell receptor beta chains from the same sample are listed, as sequenced in a study of CD8 T cells in ankylosing spondylitis. TCRdb reprocessed the 5' RACE reads with MiXCR, giving one entry per CDR3 protein. The sample lists 200,000 to 250,000 distinct CDR3 sequences; around a quarter were seen once. The sequencing input was blood, either unsorted or a sorted T cell fraction (not recorded which). The receptor source for this set is a male donor with ankylosing spondylitis or in good health (not recorded which).

The rearrangement uses TRBV29-1 and TRBJ2-7; possibly TRBD2 for D (5 bases). Between the trimmed V and J ends, which lost 0 bases and 7 bases, there was a span of 10 bases. The CDR3 runs 12 residues. Germline V lookup: CDR1 SQVTM, CDR2 ANQGSEA. The chain's CDR3 is CSVEDGGGEQYF. The CDR3 bases are TGCAGCGTTGAAGATGGAGGAGGAGAGCAGTACTTC.

Of note for this clonotype: Possible read error: a much larger clone is one base away. For the CDR3, the DNA is TGTGGCAGCAGCCAAGAGGGGCGGGAAAACAATGAGCAGTTCTTC. As protein: CGSSQEGRENNEQFF. The gene calls are TRBV4-2 and TRBJ2-1; D is perhaps TRBD2 (6 bases). Per germline, CDR1 LGHNA and CDR2 YNFKEQ. The CDR3 spans 15 residues.

This clonotype was detected ten times or more. The chain employs TRBV20-1 and TRBJ2-5; D may be TRBD1 (6 bases). CDR1 DFQATT and CDR2 SNEGSKA come from the germline V gene (reference sequence). The CDR3 totals 16 residues. V gave up 1 base and J gave up 5 bases, with 20 bases separating them. The CDR3 DNA reads as TGCAGTGCTAGAGGTTCTCGGTCGCGTGGACAGGAGACCCAGTACTTC. Amino acid sequence: CSARGSRSRGQETQYF.

This clonotype was picked up many times. The V and J genes are TRBV12-3 or TRBV12-4 and TRBJ1-5, with TRBD1 matching over 9 bases. V gave up 1 base and J gave up 1 base; unmatched junction bases: 5. This CDR3 contains 17 residues. The CDR3: CASSLGWTGVSNQPQHF. Written as DNA, the CDR3 is TGTGCCAGCAGTTTAGGATGGACAGGGGTGAGCAATCAGCCCCAGCATTTT.

This chain links TRBV29-1 with TRBJ2-1, with 10 bases lining up with TRBD1. This CDR3 contains 14 residues. V trimming: 7 bases; J trimming: 7 bases; junction bases outside the gene matches: 10. The germline gives CDR1 SQVTM, CDR2 ANQGSEA. The CDR3 nucleotides are TGCAGCGCCAAACCGGGACAGGGGAGGAATGAGCAGTTCTTC. Amino acid sequence: CSAKPGQGRNEQFF.

The rearrangement uses TRBV12-3 or TRBV12-4 and TRBJ2-7, with D unresolved. There are 13 residues in the CDR3. Trimming took 3 bases from V and 0 from J, leaving 6 bases between them. CDR3 DNA: TGTGCCAGCAGTTTTGGCTACTCCTACGAGCAGTACTTC. Protein: CASSFGYSYEQYF.

This clonotype was counted at least ten times. This rearrangement joins TRBV27 to TRBJ1-2; tentative D call: TRBD1 (5 bases). Germline loops: CDR1 MNHEY, CDR2 SMNVEV (reference sequence). V was shortened by 3 bases and J by 1 base, with 12 bases between the two germline ends. The CDR3 runs 15 residues. CDR3 bases: TGTGCCAGCAGTTTGTCCCGGGGCCGTAACTATGGCTACACCTTC. It codes for CASSLSRGRNYGYTF.

This clonotype was seen just once. This chain joins TRBV27 and TRBJ2-3, with 10 nucleotides matching TRBD1. The CDR3 spans 15 residues. The trim removed 6 bases at V and 3 bases at J, leaving 6 bases unmatched. Germline V lookup: CDR1 MNHEY, CDR2 SMNVEV (reference sequence). The CDR3 DNA sequence: TGTGCCAGCAGCCCACGGGGACAGGGGACAGATACGCAGTATTTT. It translates to CASSPRGQGTDTQYF.

The chain recombines TRBV7-9 with TRBJ2-5; maybe TRBD2 (5 bases). The CDR3 runs to 14 residues. From germline, CDR1 is SEHNR and CDR2 FQNEAQ (reference sequence). V shed 5 bases and J shed 4 bases, with 14 bases lying between them. The chain's CDR3 is CASSQGRGRETQYF. CDR3 coding DNA: TGTGCCAGCAGCCAAGGTCGGGGAAGAGAGACCCAGTACTTC.

This clonotype was detected many times. The chain joins TRBV21-1 to TRBJ2-7; the table names TRBD2, a call not compared with the DNA. TRBV21-1 is given as a pseudogene. The CDR3 consists of 18 residues. The CDR3 loop reads CASSPEDGRREGSYEQYF. The CDR3 DNA sequence: TGTGCCAGCAGCCCCGAGGACGGTAGGCGGGAGGGTTCCTACGAGCAGTACTTC.

This clonotype was observed at least ten times. The rearrangement links TRBV28 to TRBJ1-6; TRBD1 matches at 9 bases. Germline V gives CDR1 MDHEN, CDR2 SYDVKM. The CDR3 has 15 residues. Losses at the gene ends were 5 bases for V and 10 bases for J; bases not matched to a gene: 9. DNA of the CDR3: TGTGCCAGCAGTCCTCTGACAGGGGGGGAGTCACCCCTCCACTTT. This sequence encodes CASSPLTGGESPLHF. Combining the CDR3 with reference TRBV28 and TRBJ1-6 gives the whole variable domain DVKVTQSSRYLVKRTGEKVFLECVQDMDHENMFWYRQDPGLGLRLIYFSYDVKMKEKGDIPEGYSVSREKKERFSLILESASTNQTSMYLCASSPLTGGESPLHFGNGTRLTVT.

V usage is TRBV28 and J usage is TRBJ2-3, with 7 bases lining up with TRBD2. The CDR3 is 13 amino acids. Germline V lookup: CDR1 MDHEN, CDR2 SYDVKM. Trimming removed 7 bases from V and 3 bases from J; junction bases left unmatched: 4. In DNA form, the CDR3 reads TGTGCCAGCAACAGAGCGGGAACAGATACGCAGTATTTT. It encodes CASNRAGTDTQYF.

This rearrangement joins TRBV5-1 to TRBJ1-1; TRBD1 might be the D (5 bases). The CDR3 has 14 amino acids. Per germline, CDR1 SGHRS and CDR2 YFSETQ. Trimming cost V 3 bases and J 1 base, with 10 bases left between them. CDR3 coding DNA: TGCGCCAGCAGCTGGGGGACGGGGAACACTGAAGCTTTCTTT. Translated, it gives CASSWGTGNTEAFF.

The sample holds many counts of this clonotype. This chain links TRBV15 with TRBJ2-1; D is uncertain. V was trimmed by 4 bases and J by 3 bases, leaving 10 bases between them. The CDR3 contains 14 residues. Germline values: CDR1 LNHNV, CDR2 YYDKDF (reference sequence). The CDR3 is CATSKDPRYNEQFF. In DNA form, the CDR3 reads TGTGCCACCAGCAAGGACCCACGCTACAATGAGCAGTTCTTC.

The chain joins TRBV10-3 to TRBJ2-5, with TRBD1 matching 7 bases. Trimming removed 10 bases from V and 2 bases from J; junction bases left unmatched: 4. The CDR3 covers 12 residues. Per the germline V gene, CDR1 is ENHRY and CDR2 is SYGVKD. CDR3 region: CATGQVQETQYF. CDR3 DNA: TGTGCCACCGGACAGGTGCAAGAGACCCAGTACTTC.

This clonotype was seen ten or more times. The chain couples TRBV12-3 or TRBV12-4 to TRBJ1-5; 9 bases align to TRBD1. V gave up 5 bases and J gave up 6 bases; unmatched junction bases: 2. The CDR3 is 13 amino acids. The CDR3 DNA reads as TGTGCCAGCAGTACAGGGGGCTTTCAGCCCCAGCATTTT. Its translation is CASSTGGFQPQHF.

This sequence joins TRBV20-1 and TRBJ2-7; tentatively, D is TRBD2 (6 bases). V shed 5 bases and J shed 5 bases, with 16 bases lying between them. There are 13 residues in the CDR3. Germline CDR1 and CDR2: DFQATT and SNEGSKA (reference sequence). CDR3 DNA: TGCAGTGCTCAACGCGGGGCCGTGAACGAGCAGTACTTC. Amino acid sequence: CSAQRGAVNEQYF.

This clonotype appeared many times. In DNA, the CDR3 is TGCGCCAGCAGCCCGGGAGGGACGGGGACATCGGGCACTGAAGCTTTCTTT. Its protein is CASSPGGTGTSGTEAFF. The chain links TRBV5-1 to TRBJ1-1; tentatively, D is TRBD1 (6 bases). CDR3 length: 17 amino acids. Germline V gives CDR1 SGHRS, CDR2 YFSETQ. Trimming took 4 bases from V and 4 from J, leaving 23 bases between them.